The clone carrying this TCR beta chain was seen repeatedly, ten times or more. The antigen is unknown. The data stem from a study of Graves' ophthalmopathy and Graves' hyperthyroidism. Researchers took RNA transcripts and amplified TCR beta CDR3 regions from them. First-round RT-PCR employed HTBI primers, with a second-round multiplex PCR after it. TCRdb fed the multiplex PCR reads into MiXCR, producing one record per CDR3 protein. The sample lists 500,000 to 700,000 distinct CDR3 sequences; roughly 20% were seen once. Germline-derived CDR1 and CDR2 are MNHNS and SASEGT. The length of the CDR3 is 14 residues. V lost 5 bases and J 4 bases, leaving 12 bases between the germline ends. Findings of the study overall: Thyroid clonotypes that were expanded above 0.001 frequency mostly also appeared in blood.

People with hyperthyroidism were aged 18 to 65 and newly diagnosed, under 2 months' duration. Certain patients, namely those with other autoimmune diseases, uncontrolled infections, pregnancy or lactation, were excluded. The chain links TRBV6-1 to TRBJ1-5; D gene ambiguous. The receptor was isolated from a woman between 18 and 29 years old with stable Graves' hyperthyroidism. Some clones in this sample may be carry-over from other donors' samples. The sample taken for sequencing was peripheral blood. The CDR3 sequence is CASSPAGDNQPQHF. CDR3 sequence (DNA): TGTGCCAGCAGTCCTGCGGGAGATAATCAGCCCCAGCATTTT.